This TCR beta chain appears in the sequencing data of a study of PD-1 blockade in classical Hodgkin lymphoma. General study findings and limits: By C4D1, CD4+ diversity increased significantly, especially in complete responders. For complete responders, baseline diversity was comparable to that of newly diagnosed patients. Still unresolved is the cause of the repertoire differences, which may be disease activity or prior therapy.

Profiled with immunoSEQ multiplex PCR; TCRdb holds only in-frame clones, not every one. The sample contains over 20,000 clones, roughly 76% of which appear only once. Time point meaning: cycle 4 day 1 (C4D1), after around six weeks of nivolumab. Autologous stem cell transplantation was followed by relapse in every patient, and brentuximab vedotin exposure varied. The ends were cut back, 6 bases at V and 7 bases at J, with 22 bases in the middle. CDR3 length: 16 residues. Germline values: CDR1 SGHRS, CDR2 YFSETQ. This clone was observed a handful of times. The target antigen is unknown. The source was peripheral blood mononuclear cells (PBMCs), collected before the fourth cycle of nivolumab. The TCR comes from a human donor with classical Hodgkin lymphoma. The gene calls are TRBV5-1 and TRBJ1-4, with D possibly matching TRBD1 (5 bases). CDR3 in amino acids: CASKDSAGGTFEKLFF. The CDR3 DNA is TGCGCCAGCAAAGATTCGGCGGGAGGGACTTTTGAAAAACTGTTTTTT.